This entry concerns a single T cell receptor (beta chain). No cognate antigen has been identified for it. No base quality information exists; no much larger clone differs at one position. Systemically healthy Caucasian individuals from Russia, 39 in total and aged about 6 to 95 years, were included as donors. Each donor gave 8 to 10 milliliters of peripheral blood, drawn into EDTA-treated Vacutainer tubes. Ficoll-Paque density-gradient centrifugation was used to isolate PBMCs, with at least 6 million per sample. Total RNA, at least 5.5 micrograms per sample, was extracted from PBMCs with Trizol reagent. Naive CD45RAhigh/CD27high T cell percentages were measured by flow cytometry on a PBMC aliquot from every donor. Libraries were made using 5' RACE. The instrument given in TCRdb is Illumina HiSeq 2500. A second roughly 6 to 12 cycle PCR used a sample-barcoded 5' primer and a J-beta primer mix. Each TCR beta cDNA molecule received a unique molecular identifier from a template-switch 5' adaptor carrying 12 random nucleotides. Each sample yielded at least 2.5 million CDR3-containing paired-end reads. All of the RNA was converted into first-strand cDNA using the Mint cDNA synthesis kit, with a TRBC-specific oligonucleotide serving as the primer. All cDNA was treated with uracil-DNA glycosylase and then went through a first 18-cycle PCR with the universal primers M1SS and BC2_uni_R. In the source study's methods: For normalization, 1 million high-quality reads were randomly selected from each sample, with every read carrying a distinct molecular identifier. Reads sharing molecular identifiers were discarded rather than binned into consensus sequences. MiTCR, run with a Q25 quality threshold and the strictest error-elimination algorithm, handled CDR3 identification, clonotype clustering and error correction. A nonparametric unseen species model with Euler transformation was used to estimate a lower bound on total TCR beta diversity. TCRdb passed the public sequencing reads through fastp at Q25 and MiXCR, retaining productive beta sequences. Rows with a matching CDR3 protein are joined into one entry that keeps the most common DNA and genes. These V and J calls are TCRdb output, not the study's own analysis. Recorded for this sample are approximately 800,000 distinct CDR3 sequences; roughly 34% of them occurred a single time. The ten largest clones add up to approximately 12% of the sample.

These data come from a study of blood T cells in healthy people across ages (dated by TCRdb to 2013 to 2016). For the study in its entirety: Template switching captured roughly one uniquely barcoded TCR beta cDNA molecule per two T cells in model experiments. For two donors (one aged 18 to 29 and one aged 80 or older), the study analyzed two additional independent replicas of 1 million unique cDNA reads from the same blood draw. Donors of different ages were randomly distributed across sequencing lanes to avoid experimental bias. Four age groups were formed from the donors: young (average 16 years), middle-aged (approximately 42), aged (approximately 60) and long-lived (roughly 81). The study measured age-related changes in TCR beta repertoire diversity using deep sequencing normalized with unique cDNA molecular identifiers.

Results and caveats for the whole study, not just this receptor: The CMV infection status of donors was not known, potentially confounding age-related changes in expanded clonotypes. Estimates of total diversity from one million sequenced T cells were regarded as lower bounds and underestimates. The long-lived group showed more naive CD4+ T cells, fewer expanded clones and increased TCR diversity than the aged group, suggesting age selection. Because profiling used bulk unsorted PBMCs, naive and antigen-experienced compartments could not be compared conclusively. Observed TCR beta diversity correlated strongly with the percentage of naive T cells measured by flow cytometry. Observed TCR beta diversity per million T cells fell roughly linearly with age, and a significant reduction was already apparent by age about 36.

V loses 2 bases, J loses 6 bases, and the germline ends lie 11 bases apart. The CDR3 contains 13 residues, cysteine and phenylalanine counted. Only CDR3 DNA is held: 39 bases, read in frame from base 1. The germline V gene yields MGHRA for CDR1 and YSYEKL for CDR2. This clonotype originated in a man aged 18-30 years in good health. Sequencing was done on a sample of blood. The V and J segments used are TRBV4-1 and TRBJ2-7; the D gene is perhaps TRBD2, on 5 matching bases. The CDR3 loop reads CASSQFLALEQYF. The nucleotide sequence reads as follows: TGCGCCAGCAGCCAATTCCTAGCTCTCGAGCAGTACTTC.